Following are 20 T cell receptor beta chains from one sample sequenced in a study of cytomegalovirus exposure and HLA in healthy donors. It was with 60 Vbeta and 13 Jbeta primers that the PCR ran. TCRdb's copy holds only in-frame clones and misses some; the assay was immunoSEQ multiplex PCR. The table lists more than 85,000 clones, over 60% of them singletons. The source material was PBMCs. These receptors came from a woman aged 55-70 years in good health and CMV-seropositive.

The rearrangement links TRBV6-5 to TRBJ2-5, with 9 positions matching TRBD2. The CDR3 sequence is 15 residues long. The V segment lost 0 bases and the J segment 4 bases; nucleotides outside the gene matches: 3. The germline V gene has CDR1 MNHEY and CDR2 SVGAGI. The CDR3 DNA reads TGTGCCAGCAGTTACTCGACACTAGCGGGAGAGACCCAGTACTTC. This codes for CASSYSTLAGETQYF.

The J gene is TRBJ2-1, the V gene TRBV18; TRBD2 aligns across 12 bases. Germline values: CDR1 KGHSH, CDR2 LQKENI. This CDR3 spans 16 amino acids. The V and J ends lost 0 bases and 7 bases, in that order; junction bases with no gene match: 4. The CDR3 protein is CASSPPGLAGGNEQFF. The CDR3 DNA sequence: TGTGCCAGCTCACCACCGGGTCTAGCGGGAGGGAATGAGCAGTTCTTC.

This chain connects TRBV4-1 to TRBJ1-5; 8 positions agree with TRBD1. Germline trimming cut 2 bases from V and 0 bases from J; bases unmatched to any gene: 12. Germline lookup yields CDR1 MGHRA and CDR2 YSYEKL. CDR3 length: 19 residues. The CDR3 nucleotides are TGCGCCAGCAGCCAATGGGGGGGACAGGAAACTTATAGCAATCAGCCCCAGCATTTT. This sequence encodes CASSQWGGQETYSNQPQHF.

The chain joins TRBV5-1 to TRBJ2-4, with no clear D. Germline V lookup: CDR1 SGHRS, CDR2 YFSETQ. This CDR3 has 15 amino acids. The V end lost 0 bases, the J end lost 0 bases, and 7 bases lay between the germline ends. For the CDR3, the DNA is TGCGCCAGCAGCTTGGATCTGTTAGCCAAAAACATTCAGTACTTC. Protein product: CASSLDLLAKNIQYF.

J is TRBJ2-4 and V is TRBV5-4; a possible D gene is TRBD1 (6 bases). Germline V gene data show CDR1 as SGHNT and CDR2 as YYREEE (reference sequence). V lost 0 bases, J lost 3 bases, and 19 bases lay in between. This CDR3 has 18 amino acids. The CDR3 protein is CASSLGLLGGKDKNIQYF. The DNA for the CDR3 is TGTGCCAGCAGCTTGGGACTATTAGGGGGTAAAGACAAAAACATTCAGTACTTC.

This sequence joins TRBV14 and TRBJ2-7, with 9 positions matching TRBD2. Germline CDR1 reads SGHDN; CDR2 reads FVKESK. V lost 1 base and J lost 1; bases outside the gene matches: 8. This CDR3 spans 17 amino acids. The CDR3 sequence: CASSQGLGGRASYEQYF. The DNA for the CDR3 is TGTGCCAGCAGCCAAGGGCTGGGCGGGAGGGCTTCCTACGAGCAGTACTTC.

This clone was observed once. V gene TRBV28 combines with J gene TRBJ2-7; TRBD1 matches 9 bases. V was clipped by 6 bases and J by 3 bases; unmatched bases: 9. The CDR3 covers 15 residues. CDR1 is MDHEN, CDR2 SYDVKM, per germline. The CDR3 protein is CASSLPGTGLYEQYF. In nucleotides, the CDR3 is TGTGCCAGCAGCCTACCCGGGACAGGGCTCTACGAGCAGTACTTC.

V is TRBV7-2 and J is TRBJ2-7; 9 bases map to TRBD2. CDR3 length equals 18 residues. After removal of 4 bases from V and 9 bases from J, the junction contained 22 bases not matched to a gene. CDR1 and CDR2 (germline): SGHTA, FQGNSA. CDR3 loop: CASSSFVTSGSTRNAQYF. The CDR3 DNA reads as TGTGCCAGCAGCTCCTTCGTTACTAGCGGGTCAACGAGAAACGCGCAGTACTTC.

CDR3 sequence (DNA): TGTGCCAGCAGTCCTATAGCGGGAAGGGCCGGGGAGCTGTTTTTT. Protein: CASSPIAGRAGELFF. The V call is TRBV7-7, the J call TRBJ2-2, with 8 bases aligning to TRBD2. In germline, CDR1 is SSHAT, CDR2 FNYEAQ (reference sequence). The CDR3 has 15 residues. Trimming at V came to 6 bases and at J to 6 bases, leaving 9 bases not matched to a gene.

V gene TRBV6-6 combines with J gene TRBJ2-7, with 7 bases fitting TRBD2. There are 15 residues in the CDR3. CDR1 MNHNY and CDR2 SVGAGI come from the germline V gene (reference sequence). V lost 2 bases, J lost 2 bases, and 6 bases stayed unmatched. The CDR3 sequence is CASSYGLADTYEQYF. The CDR3 bases are TGTGCCAGCAGTTACGGTCTAGCGGACACCTACGAGCAGTACTTC.

DNA for the CDR3: TGTGCCAGCAGCTTACGGGGACAGGGGTCCGAGCAGTACTTC. Amino acid sequence: CASSLRGQGSEQYF. The chain recombines TRBV7-3 with TRBJ2-7; 10 bases line up with TRBD1. This CDR3 has 14 residues. CDR1 SGHTA and CDR2 FQGTGA come from the germline V gene. J was trimmed by 6 bases and V by 2 bases; bases with no gene match: 4.

The chain joins TRBV4-1 to TRBJ2-7, with 7 positions matching TRBD2. CDR1 and CDR2 (germline): MGHRA, YSYEKL. V shed 1 base and J 1 base; nucleotides not matched to a gene: 7. The CDR3 runs to 16 residues. The CDR3 nucleotides are TGCGCCAGCAGCCAAGTTTGGCGGGAGACTTCCTACGAGCAGTACTTC. As protein: CASSQVWRETSYEQYF.

The chain is built from TRBV7-9 and TRBJ2-7; TRBD1 is a possible D gene (5 bases). The length of the CDR3 is 15 residues. Germline values: CDR1 SEHNR, CDR2 FQNEAQ (reference sequence). V lost 5 bases and J lost 6, with 20 bases in between. CDR3 nucleotides: TGTGCCAGCAGCCCAACCTCGGGCAGGGTGTTCGAGCAGTACTTC. Its protein is CASSPTSGRVFEQYF.

The J gene is TRBJ1-1, the V gene TRBV7-9; a possible D gene is TRBD1 (6 bases). The CDR3 is 13 amino acids. The germline V and J ends were trimmed by 5 bases and 7 bases, with 14 bases remaining between them. Germline CDR1 is SEHNR and CDR2 is FQNEAQ (reference sequence). CDR3 in amino acids: CASSIQGRGEAFF. CDR3 bases: TGTGCCAGCAGCATACAGGGAAGGGGTGAAGCTTTCTTT.

This clone came up a few times. The genes are TRBV4-1 and TRBJ2-3; no reliable D call. CDR1 is MGHRA, CDR2 YSYEKL, per germline. V shed 0 bases and J shed 0 bases, with 13 bases lying between them. The CDR3 consists of 17 residues. The CDR3 reads CASSQDLHRSSTDTQYF. Written as DNA, the CDR3 is TGCGCCAGCAGCCAAGATTTGCACAGATCTAGCACAGATACGCAGTATTTT.

The V and J genes are TRBV7-9 and TRBJ1-5, with 7 bases matching TRBD1. The germline CDR1 and CDR2 sequences are SEHNR and FQNEAQ (reference sequence). This CDR3 spans 14 amino acids. J gave up 3 bases and V 7 bases, and 6 bases lay outside the gene matches. CDR3 amino acids: CASTLDRANQPQHF. The CDR3 coding sequence is TGTGCCAGCACCCTTGACAGGGCCAATCAGCCCCAGCATTTT.

The J gene is TRBJ2-7, the V gene TRBV5-1, with 12 positions matching TRBD2. The CDR3 consists of 18 residues. Germline CDR1 is SGHRS and CDR2 is YFSETQ. The ends lost 4 bases at V and 3 bases at J; junction bases unmatched: 14. The CDR3 region is CASSPVAGTSGRNYEQYF. CDR3 DNA: TGCGCCAGCAGCCCTGTTGCCGGGACTAGCGGGCGAAACTACGAGCAGTACTTC.

The chain uses TRBV28 and TRBJ1-5; maybe TRBD1 (5 bases). The V gene's germline CDR1 is MDHEN and CDR2 SYDVKM. The CDR3 has 18 residues. The germline V and J ends were trimmed by 5 bases and 10 bases, with 30 bases remaining between them. CDR3 nucleotide sequence: TGTGCCAGCAGTCCGGCTCAGGTTTTCGGACATACCGCCCCACCCCAGCATTTT. Translation: CASSPAQVFGHTAPPQHF.

The chain links TRBV30 to TRBJ1-4; 9 nucleotides align to TRBD1. Germline V lookup: CDR1 GTSNPN, CDR2 SVGIG (reference sequence). The CDR3 contains 14 residues. Trimming removed 3 bases from V and 4 bases from J; junction bases left unmatched: 3. The CDR3 DNA reads TGTGCCTGGAGACCGACAGGGGGTAATGAAAAACTGTTTTTT. This codes for CAWRPTGGNEKLFF.

This sequence joins TRBV19 and TRBJ2-1, with 8 bases fitting TRBD2. This CDR3 is built from 15 residues. The germline gives CDR1 LNHDA, CDR2 SQIVND (reference sequence). With V trimmed by 1 base and J by 4 bases, 3 bases remained unmatched. CDR3 nucleotides: TGTGCCAGTAGTATAGCTAGCGGGTCTTACAATGAGCAGTTCTTC. It translates to CASSIASGSYNEQFF.